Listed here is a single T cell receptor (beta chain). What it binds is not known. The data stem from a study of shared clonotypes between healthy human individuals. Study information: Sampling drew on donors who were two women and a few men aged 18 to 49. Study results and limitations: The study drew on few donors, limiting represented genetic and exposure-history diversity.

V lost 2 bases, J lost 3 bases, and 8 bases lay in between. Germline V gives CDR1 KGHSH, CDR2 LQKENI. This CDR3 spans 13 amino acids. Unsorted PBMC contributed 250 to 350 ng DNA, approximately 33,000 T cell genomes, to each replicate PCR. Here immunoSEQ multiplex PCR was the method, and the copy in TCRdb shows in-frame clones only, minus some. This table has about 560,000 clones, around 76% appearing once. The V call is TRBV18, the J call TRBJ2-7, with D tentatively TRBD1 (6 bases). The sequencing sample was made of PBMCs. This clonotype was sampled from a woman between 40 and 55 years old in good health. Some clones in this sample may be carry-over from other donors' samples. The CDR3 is CASSPTGRYEQYF. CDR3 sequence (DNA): TGTGCCAGCTCACCAACAGGGCGCTACGAGCAGTACTTC.